This T cell receptor (beta chain) stems from a study of shared clonotypes between healthy human individuals. Study-wide context: CD4 naive and memory got three plates each, CD8 naive two, CD8 memory one.

CDR3 length: 17 residues. The germline V gene has CDR1 LNHDA and CDR2 SQIVND (reference sequence). V dropped 5 bases and J dropped 5; count of bases not matched to a gene: 13. Assay execution proceeded at the deep level. This table comes from immunoSEQ multiplex PCR, and its TCRdb copy is limited to in-frame clones, with some not included. The repertoire consists of 2 million to 3 million clones, with approximately 93% occurring once and the leading ten covering 0.36%. The chain is built from TRBV19 and TRBJ1-5; 9 bases match TRBD1. This sequence was found in a man in his late teens or twenties in good health. Some clones in this sample may be carry-over from other donors' samples. The specimen was naive CD4+ T cells from PBMCs. Subset of the sample: CD45RA+ positively selected. CDR3 sequence (DNA): TGTGCCAGTAGTGCACCTCCGGGACAGGGAGTACATCAGCCCCAGCATTTT. Its translation is CASSAPPGQGVHQPQHF.